This is a list of T cell receptor beta chains from one sample in a study of T cells in localized non-small cell lung cancer. This table comes from immunoSEQ multiplex PCR, and its TCRdb copy is limited to in-frame clones, with some not included. The sample has roughly 21,000 clones; 88% are singletons. The source material was peripheral blood mononuclear cells, sampled before any cancer treatment. The receptors shown here come from a male donor at least 60 years old with stage II lung adenocarcinoma. Both conserved end residues are part of each CDR3. A D gene is named only where the DNA matches it firmly. Size is stated for part of the rows, as once, few or many counts, or as a class when the clone is expanded.

CDR3 length: 12; V gene: TRBV2; clone size: .; D gene: .; J gene: TRBJ2-3; CDR3 DNA: TGTGCCAGCAGTGAAGGGGCAGCTACGCAGTATTTT; CDR3 protein: CASSEGAATQYF
CDR3 length: 12; V gene: TRBV2; clone size: .; D gene: .; J gene: TRBJ2-7; CDR3 DNA: TGTGCCAGCAGCGCCTCAAACTACGAGCAGTACTTC; CDR3 protein: CASSASNYEQYF
CDR3 length: 16; V gene: TRBV10-1; clone size: .; D gene: TRBD2; J gene: TRBJ2-1; CDR3 DNA: TGCGCCAGCAGTGAGAGGGCTAGCGGGAGAAACGCTGAGCAGTTCTTC; CDR3 protein: CASSERASGRNAEQFF
CDR3 length: 15; V gene: TRBV7-9; clone size: .; D gene: .; J gene: TRBJ1-1; CDR3 DNA: TGTGCCAGCAGCTTATGGTTCGAGGGGTTGACCGAAGCTTTCTTT; CDR3 protein: CASSLWFEGLTEAFF
CDR3 length: 13; V gene: TRBV4-1; clone size: .; D gene: TRBD1; J gene: TRBJ1-2; CDR3 DNA: TGCGCCAGCAGTCGTGACAGGGTCTATGGCTACACCTTC; CDR3 protein: CASSRDRVYGYTF
CDR3 length: 14; V gene: TRBV7-9; clone size: .; D gene: .; J gene: TRBJ2-5; CDR3 DNA: TGTGCCAGCAGCTTATATCCGGGACGGGAGACCCAGTACTTC; CDR3 protein: CASSLYPGRETQYF
CDR3 length: 13; V gene: TRBV30; clone size: .; D gene: .; J gene: TRBJ1-6; CDR3 DNA: TGTGCCCGGAGGGGGAGGAATAATTCACCCCTCCACTTT; CDR3 protein: CARRGRNNSPLHF
CDR3 length: 13; V gene: TRBV27; clone size: few; D gene: .; J gene: TRBJ1-4; CDR3 DNA: TGTGCCAGCAGTTTCAGCCCCGATGAAAAACTGTTTTTT; CDR3 protein: CASSFSPDEKLFF
CDR3 length: 13; V gene: TRBV19; clone size: .; D gene: .; J gene: TRBJ1-1; CDR3 DNA: TGTGCCAGTAGTGTGGGTTTGAACACTGAAGCTTTCTTT; CDR3 protein: CASSVGLNTEAFF
CDR3 length: 13; V gene: TRBV10-3; clone size: .; D gene: .; J gene: TRBJ1-2; CDR3 DNA: TGTGCCATCAGTCCGGACCTTCAGGGGAGCTACACCTTC; CDR3 protein: CAISPDLQGSYTF
CDR3 length: 15; V gene: TRBV6-1; clone size: .; D gene: TRBD1; J gene: TRBJ2-3; CDR3 DNA: TGTGCCAGCACCATGACAGGGATCGCACTAGATACGCAGTATTTT; CDR3 protein: CASTMTGIALDTQYF